The source of this T cell receptor (beta chain) is a study of T-cell reconstitution after alpha-beta-depleted transplantation in children. Trimming took 0 bases from V and 0 from J, leaving 9 bases between them. This CDR3 has 15 residues. Germline CDR1 and CDR2: SGHVS and FNYEAQ. Study outcomes and limitations: Several hundred expanded graft clones reportedly gave rise to the alpha-beta T cells present about two months after transplant.

Unique molecular identifiers were used in preparing the TCRbeta library. TCRdb analysed the PCR reads with MiXCR anew, one entry per CDR3 protein. This table holds about 400,000 distinct CDR3 sequences, around 16% found once. This clonotype was seen more than once but under ten times. The antigen remains unidentified. Sequenced material: PBMCs, mostly from graft donor cells, taken 360 days after TCRalphabeta/CD19-depleted stem cell transplant. This TCR was sampled from a boy under two years old who had a stem cell transplant for Wiskott-Aldrich syndrome, so the T cells may come from the graft donor. V usage is TRBV7-6 and J usage is TRBJ2-7; tentatively, D is TRBD2 (5 bases). The CDR3, as DNA: TGTGCCAGCAGCTTAGCGGGGAGCCCCTCCTACGAGCAGTACTTC. The encoded protein is CASSLAGSPSYEQYF.